Listed below are T cell receptor beta chains from one sample, sequenced in a study of shared T cell receptors in the human thymus. Here immunoSEQ multiplex PCR was the method, and the copy in TCRdb shows in-frame clones only, minus some. The sample includes over 350,000 clones, more than 85% seen only once; the top ten take approximately 0.02%. The specimen was thymocytes. These receptors came from a human donor. CDR3s include the opening cysteine and the closing phenylalanine or tryptophan. The D gene is left open where the match is weak. Part of the rows lack a size; the others show once, few, many or a class for expanded clones.

TRBV13	-	-	TRBJ1-2	CASSFRLGDNNYGYTF	TGTGCCAGCAGCTTTAGATTGGGGGACAATAACTATGGCTACACCTTC
TRBV7-9	TRBD2	-	TRBJ2-2	CASSLEASGAGELFF	TGTGCCAGCAGCTTAGAGGCTAGCGGGGCCGGGGAGCTGTTTTTT
TRBV7-9	-	-	TRBJ1-2	CASRIIRAPWEDYGYTF	TGTGCCAGCAGGATAATCCGGGCCCCTTGGGAGGACTATGGCTACACCTTC
TRBV10-1	-	-	TRBJ2-3	CASSESEDSDTQYF	TGCGCCAGCAGTGAGTCTGAGGACTCAGATACGCAGTATTTT
TRBV27	-	-	TRBJ2-7	CASSLSPRGLDEQYF	TGTGCCAGCAGTTTATCACCCAGGGGTTTGGACGAGCAGTACTTC
TRBV28	TRBD1	-	TRBJ2-2	CASSLGRGRGELFF	TGTGCCAGCAGTTTAGGCAGGGGGCGAGGGGAGCTGTTTTTT
TRBV27	TRBD1	-	TRBJ2-3	CASSTRTGGSTDTQYF	TGTGCCAGCAGTACCAGGACAGGGGGAAGCACAGATACGCAGTATTTT
TRBV27	-	-	TRBJ2-1	CASRVYNEQFF	TGTGCCAGCAGGGTTTACAATGAGCAGTTCTTC
TRBV29-1	-	once	TRBJ2-7	CSVEEPSPFSGDYEQYF	TGCAGCGTTGAAGAGCCCAGCCCCTTTAGCGGAGACTACGAGCAGTACTTC
TRBV28	TRBD2	-	TRBJ2-1	CASSFPWTSGNWDNEQFF	TGTGCCAGCAGTTTTCCCTGGACTAGCGGAAACTGGGACAATGAGCAGTTCTTC
TRBV2	TRBD1	-	TRBJ1-2	CASSERGEDRGSNGYTF	TGTGCCAGCAGTGAACGGGGGGAAGACAGGGGATCGAATGGCTACACCTTC
TRBV19	-	-	TRBJ2-3	CASSIWSRGADTQYF	TGTGCCAGTAGTATTTGGTCAAGGGGTGCAGATACGCAGTATTTT
TRBV2	-	-	TRBJ1-4	CASSEGGGGRDEKLFF	TGTGCCAGCAGTGAAGGGGGTGGCGGCAGGGATGAAAAACTGTTTTTT
TRBV27	-	-	TRBJ2-3	CASSLYRGTDTQYF	TGTGCCAGCAGCCTTTATCGAGGTACAGATACGCAGTATTTT
TRBV28	TRBD1	once	TRBJ1-3	CASSPTGGSKNTIYF	TGTGCCAGCAGTCCGACAGGGGGCAGTAAAAACACCATATATTTT
TRBV7-3	TRBD1	-	TRBJ2-7	CASSWGQGNYEQYF	TGTGCCAGCAGCTGGGGACAGGGAAACTACGAGCAGTACTTC
TRBV7-2	-	-	TRBJ1-1	CASSLAWAGAKNTEAFF	TGTGCCAGCAGCTTAGCATGGGCAGGGGCGAAAAACACTGAAGCTTTCTTT
TRBV18	TRBD1	-	TRBJ1-3	CASSPPDPQGAGGNTIYF	TGTGCCAGCTCACCACCTGACCCTCAGGGGGCGGGCGGAAACACCATATATTTT
TRBV2	-	-	TRBJ2-2	CASSSGPYTGELFF	TGTGCCAGCAGCTCGGGGCCTTACACCGGGGAGCTGTTTTTT
TRBV19	-	-	TRBJ1-2	CASSIDLERGQRYGYTF	TGTGCCAGTAGTATAGATCTGGAGAGGGGCCAGCGCTATGGCTACACCTTC
TRBV6-5	-	once	TRBJ2-3	CASSYFPRADTQYF	TGTGCCAGCAGTTATTTTCCTAGAGCAGATACGCAGTATTTT
TRBV5-1	-	-	TRBJ2-1	CASSSSGTLYNEQFF	TGCGCCAGCAGTTCATCCGGGACTCTCTACAATGAGCAGTTCTTC
TRBV19	TRBD2	-	TRBJ2-7	CASSISREGGNEQYF	TGTGCCAGTAGTATATCCAGGGAGGGCGGCAACGAGCAGTACTTC
TRBV4-1	-	-	TRBJ1-2	CASSPVVGGHGYTF	TGCGCCAGCAGCCCTGTGGTCGGGGGCCATGGCTACACCTTC
TRBV19	TRBD1	-	TRBJ1-2	CASSIDRIGQGVGGYTF	TGTGCCAGTAGTATAGATAGGATAGGACAGGGAGTTGGTGGCTACACCTTC
TRBV29-1	TRBD2	-	TRBJ2-5	CSTPEREGPESQYF	TGCAGCACCCCCGAGCGGGAGGGCCCTGAGTCCCAGTACTTC
TRBV11-2	-	-	TRBJ2-2	CASSPQGTGELFF	TGTGCCAGCAGCCCCCAGGGCACCGGGGAGCTGTTTTTT
TRBV18	TRBD1	-	TRBJ1-2	CASSPPGQGAFNYGYTF	TGTGCCAGCTCACCCCCGGGACAGGGGGCCTTTAACTATGGCTACACCTTC
TRBV19	-	once	TRBJ2-1	CASSQSEEEQFF	TGTGCCAGTAGTCAATCTGAAGAGGAGCAGTTCTTC
TRBV20-1	-	-	TRBJ2-7	CSLREQYF	TGCAGCCTAAGAGAGCAGTACTTC
TRBV11-2	-	-	TRBJ2-1	CASSPGSPGSYNEQFF	TGTGCCAGCAGCCCGGGGAGCCCGGGCTCCTACAATGAGCAGTTCTTC
TRBV27	-	-	TRBJ2-7	CASSLVGDEQYF	TGTGCCAGCAGTTTAGTGGGGGACGAGCAGTACTTC
TRBV7-9	-	-	TRBJ1-2	CASSRHNYGYTF	TGTGCCAGCAGCCGACATAACTATGGCTACACCTTC
TRBV7-5	-	-	TRBJ1-2	CVRSLETIGNYGYTF	TGTGTCAGAAGCTTAGAAACAATTGGGAATTATGGCTACACCTTC
TRBV19	-	-	TRBJ2-3	CASSIGIARWPDTQYF	TGTGCCAGTAGTATAGGGATAGCCAGGTGGCCAGATACGCAGTATTTT
TRBV30	-	few	TRBJ1-1	CAWSVKWGSTEAFF	TGTGCCTGGAGTGTAAAGTGGGGATCCACTGAAGCTTTCTTT
TRBV27	-	-	TRBJ2-2	CASSSPGSPRGGELFF	TGTGCCAGCAGTTCCCCGGGTTCACCCCGAGGCGGGGAGCTGTTTTTT
TRBV11-2	-	-	TRBJ2-3	CASSFLWGASTDTQYF	-